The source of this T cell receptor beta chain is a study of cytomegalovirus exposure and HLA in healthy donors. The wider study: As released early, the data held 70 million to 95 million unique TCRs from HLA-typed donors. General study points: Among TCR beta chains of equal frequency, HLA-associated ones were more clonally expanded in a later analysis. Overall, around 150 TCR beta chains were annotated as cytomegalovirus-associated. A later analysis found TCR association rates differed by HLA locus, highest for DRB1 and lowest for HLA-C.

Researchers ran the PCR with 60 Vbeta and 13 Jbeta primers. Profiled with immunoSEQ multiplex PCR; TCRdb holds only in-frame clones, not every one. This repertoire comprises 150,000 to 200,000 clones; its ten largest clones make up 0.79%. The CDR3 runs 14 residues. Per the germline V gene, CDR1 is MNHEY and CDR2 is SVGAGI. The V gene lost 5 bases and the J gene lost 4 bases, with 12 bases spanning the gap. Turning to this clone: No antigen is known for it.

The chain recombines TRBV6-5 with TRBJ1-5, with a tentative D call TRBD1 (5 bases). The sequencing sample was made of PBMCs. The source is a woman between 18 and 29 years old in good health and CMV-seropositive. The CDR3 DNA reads TGTGCCAGCAGTCACCGGACAACTAATCAGCCCCAGCATTTT. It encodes CASSHRTTNQPQHF.